The clone carrying this TCR beta chain was observed many times. The sample originates from a study of T-cell reconstitution after alpha-beta-depleted transplantation in children. This sample's TCRbeta library carried unique molecular identifier barcodes. TCRdb itself ran the PCR reads through MiXCR, one entry per CDR3 protein. The sample holds nearly 250,000 distinct CDR3 sequences, 6.5% to 10% seen once. Germline assignment: CDR1 MDHEN and CDR2 SYDVKM. The CDR3 spans 12 residues. V lost 2 bases, J lost 7 bases, and 8 bases lay in between. The sample here was PBMCs, mostly from graft donor cells, taken 180 days after TCRalphabeta/CD19-depleted stem cell transplant. The sequence was obtained from a male patient younger than 18 who had a stem cell transplant for acute lymphoblastic leukemia, so the T cells may come from the graft donor. This chain uses TRBV28 with TRBJ2-5; possible D gene TRBD1, 7 bases. CDR3 nucleotides: TGTGCCAGCAGTTTACAGGGGGGGACCCAGTACTTC. Translated, it gives CASSLQGGTQYF.